A selection of T cell receptor beta chains follows, all from one sample in a study of blood T cells in healthy people across ages. TCRdb analysed the 5' RACE reads with MiXCR anew, one entry per CDR3 protein. This sample yields roughly 800,000 distinct CDR3 sequences, of which 20% to 30% are seen a single time; 9.4% belongs to the top ten. This sample also appeared in a second study, on T cells of mothers and their children.

Source material: blood. The source of these receptors is a boy younger than 18 in good health. Both conserved end residues are part of each CDR3. D genes are given only for firm matches. Size is omitted from some rows. Given values are once, few, many or a class for expanded clones.

-,TRBV27,-,TRBJ2-5,TGTGCCAGCAGTTCGGGGTTTAGGAATGAGCAGTACTTC,CASSSGFRNEQYF
few,TRBV19,-,TRBJ2-7,TGTGCCAGTAGTCCTAATACCTACGAGCAGTACTTC,CASSPNTYEQYF
-,TRBV28,TRBD1,TRBJ2-2,TGTGCCAGCAGTTTATGGGACAGGGGGCACACCGGGGAGCTGTTTTTT,CASSLWDRGHTGELFF
-,TRBV2,-,TRBJ1-2,TGTGCCAGCACCACCCCGGAGGGGCAGGACTATGGCTACACCTTC,CASTTPEGQDYGYTF
few,TRBV7-2,TRBD1,TRBJ2-1,TGTGCCAGCAGCTTATGGACAGGCGACAATGAGCAGTTCTTC,CASSLWTGDNEQFF
-,TRBV4-2,-,TRBJ1-1,TGTGCCAGCAGCCAATCCACGGGAGGGTATGGCACTGAAGCTTTCTTT,CASSQSTGGYGTEAFF
few,TRBV10-3,-,TRBJ2-4,TGTGCCATCAGTGAGGGGGGGAAAGCAAACATTCAGTACTTC,CAISEGGKANIQYF
few,TRBV5-5,TRBD1,TRBJ2-7,TGTGCCAGCAGCTTGGCCGGACAGGGGCGGTACGAGCAGTACTTC,CASSLAGQGRYEQYF
-,TRBV29-1,-,TRBJ2-3,TGCAGCATTGAAGATTGGTTAGGGACCAGCACAGATACGCAGTATTTT,CSIEDWLGTSTDTQYF
few,TRBV7-2,TRBD2,TRBJ2-5,TGTGCCAGCAGCTCACTAGCGGGCCTTGGAGAGACCCAGTACTTC,CASSSLAGLGETQYF
few,TRBV24-1,TRBD2,TRBJ2-1,TGTGCCACCAGTGCCGGGGACTACCTTTTGCATGAGCAGTTCTTC,CATSAGDYLLHEQFF
few,TRBV28,TRBD2,TRBJ2-5,TGTGCCAGCAGTTTTCTCGGGACTAGCTTTGAGACCCAGTACTTC,CASSFLGTSFETQYF
few,TRBV6-1,TRBD1,TRBJ2-6,TGTGCCAGCAGCGCTCAGGGGGTCTCCTCTGGGGCCAACGTCCTGACTTTC,CASSAQGVSSGANVLTF
-,TRBV12-3/TRBV12-4,TRBD2,TRBJ2-1,TGTGCCAGCAGTTTAGTAGCGGGGGGGCCTGAAGAGTACAATGAGCAGTTCTTC,CASSLVAGGPEEYNEQFF
-,TRBV5-1,TRBD1,TRBJ2-7,TGCGCCAGCAGCATCTCGGACAGGCTCTCCTACGAGCAGTACTTC,CASSISDRLSYEQYF
-,TRBV7-2,TRBD1,TRBJ1-2,TGTGCCAGCAGCTTAATGGGACAGACCCCCACCTTC,CASSLMGQTPTF
-,TRBV6-5,-,TRBJ2-7,TGTGCCAGCAGTTTCACTCAATCCTCCCCCTACGAGCAGTACTTC,CASSFTQSSPYEQYF
-,TRBV6-1,-,TRBJ1-1,TGTGCCAGCAGTGAAGCGATATTTGTCAGGATGAACACTGAAGCTTTCTTT,CASSEAIFVRMNTEAFF
-,TRBV5-4,-,TRBJ1-4,TGTGCCAGCAGCTTCCTTATCGAAAAACTGTTTTTT,CASSFLIEKLFF
-,TRBV5-1,-,TRBJ2-1,TGCGCCAGCAGCTTAAGTTCGAGGCCTACTGGATACAATGAGCAGTTCTTC,CASSLSSRPTGYNEQFF
few,TRBV27,TRBD1,TRBJ1-4,TGTGCCAGCAGGACAAAGACAGGGGCGGGTGAAAAACTGTTTTTT,CASRTKTGAGEKLFF
-,TRBV28,-,TRBJ1-4,TGTGCCAGCAGTCGCGGACAGTCCGCAAAACTGTTTTTT,CASSRGQSAKLFF
few,TRBV4-2,-,TRBJ2-3,TGTGCCAGCAGCCAAGAAGCTGCCACGTCGGGCACAGATACGCAGTATTTT,CASSQEAATSGTDTQYF
many,TRBV7-9,-,TRBJ2-3,TGTGCCAGCTCCTGGGACACAGATACGCAGTATTTT,CASSWDTDTQYF
-,TRBV5-6,-,TRBJ2-3,TGTGCCAGCAGCTTTAGGACAGCCACAGATACGCAGTATTTT,CASSFRTATDTQYF
many,TRBV5-1,TRBD2,TRBJ2-5,TGTGCCAGCAGCTTAGGACTAGCGGGACAAGAGACCCAGTACTTC,CASSLGLAGQETQYF
-,TRBV7-2,-,TRBJ2-3,TGTGCCAGCAGCTCCCGGACGGGGAATACGCAGTATTTT,CASSSRTGNTQYF
-,TRBV29-1,-,TRBJ2-7,TGCAGCGTTGAATTTTATGGGGGGTCCTACGAGCAGTACTTC,CSVEFYGGSYEQYF
-,TRBV15,-,TRBJ1-1,TGTGCCACCAGCAGACAGATGAACACTGAAGCTTTCTTT,CATSRQMNTEAFF
few,TRBV6-1,TRBD1,TRBJ2-1,TGTGCCAGCAGTGAAGGGGGGACAGGGGCGGATGAGCAGTTCTTC,CASSEGGTGADEQFF
-,TRBV10-3,-,TRBJ2-5,TGTGCCATCAGTGAGTCGAATTCCTCGACCTACGTTCAAGAGACCCAGTACTTC,CAISESNSSTYVQETQYF
few,TRBV10-3,TRBD1,TRBJ2-7,TGTGCCAGTCTATTGGGACAGGGAGTGGGATACGAGCAGTACTTC,CASLLGQGVGYEQYF
few,TRBV6-6,-,TRBJ2-1,TGTGCCAGCAGTATCGGGGGGGGACAGCTTGAGCAGTTCTTC,CASSIGGGQLEQFF
-,TRBV29-1,-,TRBJ1-1,TGCAGCGTTGGGGTTGGGGGGGGCACTGAAGCTTTCTTT,CSVGVGGGTEAFF
few,TRBV6-2/TRBV6-3,-,TRBJ2-5,TGTGCCAACAGTTACCCAGGCCACAACCAAGAGACCCAGTACTTC,CANSYPGHNQETQYF
few,TRBV20-1,-,TRBJ2-7,TGCAGTGCGCCGGACAGCGCCTACGAGCAGTACTTC,CSAPDSAYEQYF
-,TRBV20-1,TRBD2,TRBJ2-1,TGCAGTGCTAGAGATTATTCTTCCCTTGGGACTAGCGGGGGGGATGAGCAGTTCTTC,CSARDYSSLGTSGGDEQFF
-,TRBV27,TRBD2,TRBJ2-3,TGTGCCAGCAGTTTCCTCCTAGCGGGGGGGCCAACAGATACGCAGTATTTT,CASSFLLAGGPTDTQYF
-,TRBV6-6,TRBD1,TRBJ1-2,TGTGCCAGCAGTGGAGGGACAGGGGGATATGGCTACACCTTC,CASSGGTGGYGYTF
few,TRBV7-6,-,TRBJ2-1,TGTGCCAGCAGCCCGAGCACTGAGCAGTTCTTC,CASSPSTEQFF